This T cell receptor (beta chain) appears in the sequencing data of a study of cytomegalovirus exposure and HLA in healthy donors. Study in general: Earlier, approximately 190 million T cells were analyzed, and 117 million unique TCR beta sequences were found among them.

This clone was recorded once. The antigen remains unidentified. Vbeta (60) and Jbeta (13) primers were used in the PCR. Clones were sequenced by immunoSEQ multiplex PCR, and TCRdb holds only the in-frame ones, with some missing. The table records about 230,000 clones, roughly 91% of them present only once. The CDR3 sequence is 12 residues long. CDR1 is SGDLS, CDR2 YYNGEE, per germline. V was cut by 2 bases and J by 5 bases, with 4 bases left in between. Notes on the study in general: TCR beta chains associated with HLA were, in a later analysis, more clonally expanded than equally common others. A prior analysis recorded that most TCR beta V segments were productive about 87% or about 30% of the time.

The V call is TRBV9, the J call TRBJ2-2, with no clear D. Sequenced: PBMCs. The sequence was obtained from a young woman in good health and CMV-seronegative. The CDR3 DNA follows: TGTGCCAGCAGCGTTGTAACCGGGGAGCTGTTTTTT. Protein sequence: CASSVVTGELFF.